The 2 T cell receptor beta chains presented below share a single source sample, sequenced in a study of sequential checkpoint blockade in melanoma. Data came from immunoSEQ multiplex PCR; TCRdb stores just in-frame clones and leaves some out. The table records about 12,000 clones, approximately 80% of them present only once. Documented treatment: randomized to nivolumab then ipilimumab (arm A) or the reverse (arm B). Material: CD8+ T cells sorted from blood (inferred from file names), obtained from a patient given nivolumab and ipilimumab in sequence. The source of these receptors is a human donor with melanoma.

This clone came up a few times. This sequence joins TRBV5-4 and TRBJ1-3; 8 positions match TRBD1. CDR1 and CDR2 from the germline V gene are SGHNT and YYREEE (reference sequence). This CDR3 is 15 amino acids long. With V trimmed by 0 bases and J by 4 bases, 3 bases remained unmatched. In DNA form, the CDR3 reads TGTGCCAGCAGCTTGGGACAGGGGACCGGAAACACCATATATTTT. It specifies CASSLGQGTGNTIYF.

This chain joins TRBV9 and TRBJ1-3; D is undetermined. The germline V gene encodes CDR1 SGDLS and CDR2 YYNGEE. V shed 2 bases and J shed 5 bases, with 20 bases lying between them. The length of the CDR3 is 17 residues. DNA for the CDR3: TGTGCCAGCAGCGTTGGGCAGCTAATAGAAAGCCGAAACACCATATATTTT. Its translation is CASSVGQLIESRNTIYF.